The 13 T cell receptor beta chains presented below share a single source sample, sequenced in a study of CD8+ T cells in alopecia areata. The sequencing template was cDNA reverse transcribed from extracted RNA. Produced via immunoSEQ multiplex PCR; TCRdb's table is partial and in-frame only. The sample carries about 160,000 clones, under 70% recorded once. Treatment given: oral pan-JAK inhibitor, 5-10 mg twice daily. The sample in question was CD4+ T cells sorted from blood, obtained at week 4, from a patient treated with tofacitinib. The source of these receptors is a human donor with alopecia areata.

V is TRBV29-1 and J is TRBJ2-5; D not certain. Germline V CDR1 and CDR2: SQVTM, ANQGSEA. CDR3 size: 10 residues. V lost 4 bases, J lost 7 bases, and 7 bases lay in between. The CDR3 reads CSVALGTQYF. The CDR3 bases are TGCAGCGTTGCCCTGGGGACCCAGTACTTC. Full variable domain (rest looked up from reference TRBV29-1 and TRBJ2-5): SAVISQKPSRDICQRGTSLTIQCQVDSQVTMMFWYRQQPGQSLTLIATANQGSEATYESGFVIDKFPISRPNLTFSTLTVSNMSPEDSSIYLCSVALGTQYFGPGTRLLVL.

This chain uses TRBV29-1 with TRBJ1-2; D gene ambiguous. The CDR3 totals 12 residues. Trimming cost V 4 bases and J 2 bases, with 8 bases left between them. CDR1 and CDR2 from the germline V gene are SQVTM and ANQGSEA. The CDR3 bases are TGCAGCGTTGGAGGACCCAACTATGGCTACACCTTC. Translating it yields CSVGGPNYGYTF.

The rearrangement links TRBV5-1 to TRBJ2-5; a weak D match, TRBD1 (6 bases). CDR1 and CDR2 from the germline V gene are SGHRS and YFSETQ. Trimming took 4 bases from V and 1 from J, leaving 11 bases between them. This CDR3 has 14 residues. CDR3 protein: CASSPQGLQETQYF. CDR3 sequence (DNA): TGCGCCAGCAGCCCGCAGGGGCTCCAAGAGACCCAGTACTTC.

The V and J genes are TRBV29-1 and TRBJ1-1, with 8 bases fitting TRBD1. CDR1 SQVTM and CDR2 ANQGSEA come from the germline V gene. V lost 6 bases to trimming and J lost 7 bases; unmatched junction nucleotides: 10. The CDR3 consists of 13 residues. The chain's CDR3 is CSVEYRGTGEAFF. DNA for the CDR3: TGCAGCGTGGAGTACAGGGGGACCGGTGAAGCTTTCTTT.

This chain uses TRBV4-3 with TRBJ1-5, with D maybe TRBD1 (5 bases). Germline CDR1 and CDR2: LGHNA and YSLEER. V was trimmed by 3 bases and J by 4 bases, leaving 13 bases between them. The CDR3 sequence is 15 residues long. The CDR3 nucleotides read TGCGCCAGCAGCCAGGAGGCGACAGAGAATCAGCCCCAGCATTTT. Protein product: CASSQEATENQPQHF.

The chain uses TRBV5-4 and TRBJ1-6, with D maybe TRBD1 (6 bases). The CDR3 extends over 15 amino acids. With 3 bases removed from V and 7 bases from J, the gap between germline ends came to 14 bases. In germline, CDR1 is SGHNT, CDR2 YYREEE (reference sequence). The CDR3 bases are TGTGCCAGCAGCTCCTACAGGGCTGCAAATTCACCCCTCCACTTT. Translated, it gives CASSSYRAANSPLHF.

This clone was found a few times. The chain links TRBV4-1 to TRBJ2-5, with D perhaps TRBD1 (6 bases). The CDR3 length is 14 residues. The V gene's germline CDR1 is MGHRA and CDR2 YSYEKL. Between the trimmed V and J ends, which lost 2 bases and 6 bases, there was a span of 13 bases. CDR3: CASSQLHRDQTQYF. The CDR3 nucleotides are TGCGCCAGCAGCCAACTTCACAGGGACCAGACCCAGTACTTC.

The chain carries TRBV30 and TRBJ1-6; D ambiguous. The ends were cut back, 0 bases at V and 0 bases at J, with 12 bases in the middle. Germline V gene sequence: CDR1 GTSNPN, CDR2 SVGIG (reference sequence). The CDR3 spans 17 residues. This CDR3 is CAWSVRASSSYNSPLHF. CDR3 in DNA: TGTGCCTGGAGTGTACGTGCGTCGAGCTCCTATAATTCACCCCTCCACTTT. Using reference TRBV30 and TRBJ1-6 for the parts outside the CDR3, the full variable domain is SQTIHQWPATLVQPVGSPLSLECTVEGTSNPNLYWYRQAAGRGLQLLFYSVGIGQISSEVPQNLSASRPQDRQFILSSKKLLLSDSGFYLCAWSVRASSSYNSPLHFGNGTRLTVT.

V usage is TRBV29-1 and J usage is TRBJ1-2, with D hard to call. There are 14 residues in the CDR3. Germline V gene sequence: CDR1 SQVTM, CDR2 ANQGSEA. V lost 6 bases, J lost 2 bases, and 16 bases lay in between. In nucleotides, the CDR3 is TGCAGCGTATCCGGGAACGGTGGGAACTATGGCTACACCTTC. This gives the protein CSVSGNGGNYGYTF. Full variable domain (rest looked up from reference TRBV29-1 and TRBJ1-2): SAVISQKPSRDICQRGTSLTIQCQVDSQVTMMFWYRQQPGQSLTLIATANQGSEATYESGFVIDKFPISRPNLTFSTLTVSNMSPEDSSIYLCSVSGNGGNYGYTFGSGTRLTVV.

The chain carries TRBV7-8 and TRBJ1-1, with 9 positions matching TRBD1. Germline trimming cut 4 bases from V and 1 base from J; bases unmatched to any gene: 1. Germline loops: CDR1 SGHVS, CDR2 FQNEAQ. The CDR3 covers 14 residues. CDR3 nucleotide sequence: TGTGCCAGCAGCTCGGGACAGGGGAACACTGAAGCTTTCTTT. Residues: CASSSGQGNTEAFF. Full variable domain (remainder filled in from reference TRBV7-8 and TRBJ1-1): GAGVSQSPRYKVAKRGQDVALRCDPISGHVSLFWYQQALGQGPEFLTYFQNEAQLDKSGLPSDRFFAERPEGSVSTLKIQRTQQEDSAVYLCASSSGQGNTEAFFGQGTRLTVV.

The CDR3 nucleotides are TGTGCCAGCAGCTTATCCGGCACAGATACGCAGTATTTT. This encodes CASSLSGTDTQYF. The chain joins TRBV11-3 to TRBJ2-3; no clear D. V was pared by 2 bases and J by 1 base, with 4 bases between. Germline V gene sequence: CDR1 SGHNT, CDR2 YENEEA. The CDR3 loop spans 13 amino acids. Variable domain in full (rest from reference TRBV11-3 and TRBJ2-3): EAGVVQSPRYKIIEKKQPVAFWCNPISGHNTLYWYLQNLGQGPELLIRYENEEAVDDSQLPKDRFSAERLKGVDSTLKIQPAELGDSAVYLCASSLSGTDTQYFGPGTRLTVL.

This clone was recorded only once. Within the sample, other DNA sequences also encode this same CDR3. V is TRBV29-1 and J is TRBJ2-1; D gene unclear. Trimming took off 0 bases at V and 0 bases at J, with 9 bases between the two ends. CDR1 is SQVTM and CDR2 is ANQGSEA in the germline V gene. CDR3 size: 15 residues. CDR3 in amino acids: CSVEDRRNSYNEQFF. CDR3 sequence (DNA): TGCAGCGTTGAAGACCGACGGAACTCCTACAATGAGCAGTTCTTC.

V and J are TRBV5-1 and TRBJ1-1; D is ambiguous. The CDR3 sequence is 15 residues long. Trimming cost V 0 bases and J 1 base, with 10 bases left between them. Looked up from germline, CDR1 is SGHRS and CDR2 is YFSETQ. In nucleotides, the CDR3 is TGCGCCAGCAGCTTGGTGGGTAACACGAACACTGAAGCTTTCTTT. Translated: CASSLVGNTNTEAFF.